The sequence of this T cell receptor beta chain was determined in a study of blood T cell repertoires in COVID-19. Study-level background: The samples span acute and convalescent COVID-19 from the United States, Italy and Spain.

In the source study's methods: From reference gene primer amplification, estimates of nucleated cell counts were derived. Assay: immunoSEQ multiplex PCR; the TCRdb copy retains only in-frame clones and omits some. V and J calls and clone size are as listed in that table; D and trimming were resolved from the DNA. The repertoire holds 250,000 or so clones, with around four fifths as singletons. The V and J ends lost 2 bases and 10 bases, in that order; junction bases with no gene match: 10. From germline, CDR1 is SGHTA and CDR2 FQGNSA. The CDR3 sequence is 16 residues long. This TCR was recovered from a woman aged 55 to 70 with active or convalescent COVID-19. This chain joins TRBV7-2 and TRBJ2-1; 11 bases fit TRBD2. Sequenced sample: peripheral blood. CDR3 amino acids: CASSLRPSGGPGEQFF. The DNA for the CDR3 is TGTGCCAGCAGCTTACGCCCTAGCGGGGGGCCGGGGGAGCAGTTCTTC.